Sequencing of this TCR beta chain was carried out in a study of blood T cell repertoires in COVID-19. Study details: From T cells, B-cell-depleted T cells, or PBMCs came the material, which was cDNA or gDNA.

Study processing details: Counts of nucleated cells, estimated from reference gene primer amplification, were obtained. The protocol was immunoSEQ multiplex PCR, while the TCRdb copy is restricted to in-frame clones and leaves out a portion. V and J calls and clone size come straight from that table; D and trimming were deduced from the DNA. Seen here are hundreds of thousands of clones, 85% to 90% observed once, and the top ten hold around 4.4%. This receptor was identified in a woman in her twenties or thirties with acute or convalescent COVID-19. The source material was peripheral blood.

The CDR3 reads CASSIARGAYEQYF. The CDR3 DNA sequence: TGTGCCAGTAGTATTGCGCGGGGGGCCTACGAGCAGTACTTC. This sequence joins TRBV19 and TRBJ2-7; TRBD2 aligns across 8 bases. This CDR3 region has 14 residues. From germline, CDR1 is LNHDA and CDR2 SQIVND (reference sequence). After removal of 3 bases from V and 2 bases from J, the junction contained 3 bases not matched to a gene.